Described below is a single T cell receptor beta chain sequence and its context. These data originate in a study of CD8+ T cells in alopecia areata. Germline CDR1 and CDR2: SQVTM and ANQGSEA. V lost 6 bases, J lost 1 base, and 7 bases stayed unmatched. CDR3 length equals 14 residues. Once RNA had been extracted, it was reverse transcribed into cDNA to act as the sequencing template. Using immunoSEQ multiplex PCR, the repertoire was profiled, and TCRdb retains in-frame clones only, with some absent. Of about 200,000 clones in the sample, roughly two fifths were seen once. Described treatment: oral pan-JAK inhibitor, 5-10 mg twice daily. Peripheral blood, together with lesional scalp punch biopsies, was collected from alopecia areata patients.

The receptor was isolated from a human donor with alopecia areata. This chain joins TRBV29-1 and TRBJ2-7, with 9 positions matching TRBD2. The material sequenced was CD4+ T cells sorted from blood, taken at approximately week 30, from a patient treated with tofacitinib. Here the CDR3 DNA reads TGCAGCGTGGGAGTAGCGGGAGCGTCCTACGAGCAGTACTTC. Translated: CSVGVAGASYEQYF.